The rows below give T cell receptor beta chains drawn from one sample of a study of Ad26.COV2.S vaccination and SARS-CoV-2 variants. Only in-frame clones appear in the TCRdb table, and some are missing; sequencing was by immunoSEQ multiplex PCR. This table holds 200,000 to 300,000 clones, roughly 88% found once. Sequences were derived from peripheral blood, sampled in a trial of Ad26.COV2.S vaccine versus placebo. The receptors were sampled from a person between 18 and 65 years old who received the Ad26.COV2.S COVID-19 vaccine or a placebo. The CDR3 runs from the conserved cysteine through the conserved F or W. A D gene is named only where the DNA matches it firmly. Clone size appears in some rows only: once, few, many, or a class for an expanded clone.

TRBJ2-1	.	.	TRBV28	CASSLSTGPNYNEQFF	TGTGCCAGCAGTCTCTCCACAGGGCCCAATTACAATGAGCAGTTCTTC
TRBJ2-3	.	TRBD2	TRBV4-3	CASSQTSGGSWVF	TGCGCCAGCAGCCAAACTAGCGGGGGCTCTTGGGTATTT
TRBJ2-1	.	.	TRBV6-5	CASSYGRGLGNEQFF	TGTGCCAGCAGTTACGGGCGGGGCTTAGGGAATGAGCAGTTCTTC
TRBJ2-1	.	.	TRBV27	CASSLSGGGWGLGDEQFF	TGTGCCAGCAGTTTATCAGGAGGAGGCTGGGGGCTTGGCGATGAGCAGTTCTTC
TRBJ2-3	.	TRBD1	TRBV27	CASSPGTGSPDTQYF	TGTGCCAGCAGTCCCGGGACAGGGAGTCCGGATACGCAGTATTTT
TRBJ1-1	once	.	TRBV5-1	CASSFQGVNTEAFF	TGCGCCAGCAGCTTCCAGGGTGTGAACACTGAAGCTTTCTTT
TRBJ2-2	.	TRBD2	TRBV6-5	CASSEQTGGTGELFF	TGTGCCAGCAGCGAGCAGACGGGGGGCACCGGGGAGCTGTTTTTT
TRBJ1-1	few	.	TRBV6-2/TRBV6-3	CASSYRDNSEAFF	TGTGCCAGCAGTTACCGGGACAACTCTGAAGCTTTCTTT
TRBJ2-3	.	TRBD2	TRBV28	CASSPPGTSRTDTQYF	TGTGCCAGCAGCCCCCCCGGGACTAGCCGCACAGATACGCAGTATTTT
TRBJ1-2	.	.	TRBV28	CASSLRGAEGYTF	TGTGCCAGCAGTTTGAGGGGGGCAGAGGGCTACACCTTC
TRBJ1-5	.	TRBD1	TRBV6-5	CASRPTGQNQPQHF	TGTGCCAGCAGGCCGACAGGGCAAAATCAGCCCCAGCATTTT
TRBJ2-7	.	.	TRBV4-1	CASSPQGTSTYEQYF	TGCGCCAGCAGCCCACAGGGAACTTCCACCTACGAGCAGTACTTC
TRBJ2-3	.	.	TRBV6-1	CASSEDRASTDTQYF	TGTGCCAGCAGTGAAGACAGGGCGAGCACAGATACGCAGTATTTT
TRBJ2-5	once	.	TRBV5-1	CASSLDGGQETQYF	TGCGCCAGCAGCTTGGATGGGGGTCAAGAGACCCAGTACTTC
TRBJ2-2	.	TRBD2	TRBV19	CASSILPGLTNTGELFF	TGTGCCAGTAGTATCCTCCCGGGACTAACGAACACCGGGGAGCTGTTTTTT
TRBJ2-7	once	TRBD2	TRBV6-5	CATGLARLYEQYF	TGTGCCACCGGACTAGCGCGGCTCTACGAGCAGTACTTC
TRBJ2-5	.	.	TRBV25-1	CASSLGGEETQYF	TGTGCCAGCAGCCTAGGGGGGGAAGAGACCCAGTACTTC
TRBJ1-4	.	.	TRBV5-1	CARPREMRTTNEKLFF	TGCGCCAGACCCCGAGAAATGCGGACAACTAATGAAAAACTGTTTTTT
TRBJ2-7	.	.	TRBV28	CASSFGRGGSYEQYF	TGTGCCAGCAGTTTCGGTCGGGGCGGCTCCTACGAGCAGTACTTC
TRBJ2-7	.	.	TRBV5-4	CASSAGNTYEQYF	TGTGCCAGCAGCGCCGGAAACACCTACGAGCAGTACTTC
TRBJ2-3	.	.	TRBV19	CASSIGDTSTDTQYF	TGTGCCAGTAGTATCGGGGACACTTCGACAGATACGCAGTATTTT
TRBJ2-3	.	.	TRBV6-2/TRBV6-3	CASSYTVGGGTDTQYF	TGTGCCAGCAGTTACACTGTCGGCGGCGGCACAGATACGCAGTATTTT
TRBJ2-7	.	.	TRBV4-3	CASSRSGAGEQYF	TGCGCCAGCAGCCGGTCAGGGGCCGGGGAGCAGTACTTC
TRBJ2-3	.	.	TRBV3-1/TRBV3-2	CASSQKGPTDTQYF	TGTGCCAGCAGCCAAAAGGGACCTACAGATACGCAGTATTTT
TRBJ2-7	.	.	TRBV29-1	CSGRPEQGQQYF	TGCAGCGGACGCCCAGAGCAGGGTCAGCAGTACTTC
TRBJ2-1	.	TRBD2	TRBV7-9	CASSSGPSSYNEQFF	TGTGCCAGCTCTAGCGGCCCTAGCTCCTACAATGAGCAGTTCTTC
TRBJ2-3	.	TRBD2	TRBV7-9	CASYQRGGPADTQYF	TGTGCCAGCTATCAGCGGGGGGGCCCGGCAGATACGCAGTATTTT
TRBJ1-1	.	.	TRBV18	CASSPGRGNTEAFF	TGTGCCAGCTCACCAGGCAGGGGGAACACTGAAGCTTTCTTT
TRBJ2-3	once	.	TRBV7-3	CASSRSDGDTQYF	TGTGCCAGCAGTCGGAGCGACGGAGATACGCAGTATTTT
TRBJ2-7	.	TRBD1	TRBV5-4	CASSSGQGQYYEQYF	TGTGCCAGCAGCTCAGGACAGGGGCAATACTACGAGCAGTACTTC
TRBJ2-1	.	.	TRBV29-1	CSVTLQGYNEQFF	TGCAGCGTAACCTTACAGGGTTACAATGAGCAGTTCTTC
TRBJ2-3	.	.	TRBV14	CASSLRTGATDTQYF	TGTGCCAGCAGCCTTAGGACGGGGGCCACAGATACGCAGTATTTT
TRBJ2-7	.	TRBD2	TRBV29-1	CSVPGTSGLSYEQYF	TGCAGCGTCCCCGGGACTAGCGGACTGTCCTACGAGCAGTACTTC
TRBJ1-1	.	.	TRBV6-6	CASSYSGRESEAFF	TGTGCCAGCAGTTACTCTGGGAGGGAATCTGAAGCTTTCTTT
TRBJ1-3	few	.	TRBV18	CASSPPGGGTIYF	TGTGCCAGCTCACCTCCCGGCGGGGGCACCATATATTTT
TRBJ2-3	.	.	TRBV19	CASRDPPGDTQYF	TGTGCCAGCCGGGACCCCCCCGGAGATACGCAGTATTTT
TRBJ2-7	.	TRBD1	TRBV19	CASAGERTGVRSEQYF	TGTGCCAGTGCGGGTGAGAGGACAGGGGTCCGAAGCGAGCAGTACTTC
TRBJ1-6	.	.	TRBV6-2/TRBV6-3	CASSYSKYRLPNSPLHF	TGTGCCAGCAGTTACTCGAAATACCGGCTCCCTAATTCACCCCTCCACTTT
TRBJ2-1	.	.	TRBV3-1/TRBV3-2	CASSQDEAYYNEQFF	TGTGCCAGCAGCCAAGATGAGGCGTATTACAATGAGCAGTTCTTC
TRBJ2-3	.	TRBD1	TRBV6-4	CASSYPGTGGQDTQYF	TGTGCCAGCAGCTACCCCGGGACAGGGGGCCAAGATACGCAGTATTTT
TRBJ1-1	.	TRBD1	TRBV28	CASRSGTGGTEAFF	TGTGCCAGCAGGTCCGGGACAGGAGGCACTGAAGCTTTCTTT
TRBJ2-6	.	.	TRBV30	CASEIPLAANVLTF	TGTGCCTCCGAGATCCCTCTGGCGGCCAACGTCCTGACTTTC
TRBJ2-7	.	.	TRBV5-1	CASSPLPGRSSYEQYF	TGCGCCAGCAGCCCCCTTCCAGGGAGGAGCTCCTACGAGCAGTACTTC
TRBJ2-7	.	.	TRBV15	CATSRAPSYEQYF	TGTGCCACCAGCAGAGCTCCTTCCTACGAGCAGTACTTC
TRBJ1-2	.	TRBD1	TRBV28	CASSRQGVGYGYTF	TGTGCCAGCAGCCGACAGGGTGTGGGCTATGGCTACACCTTC
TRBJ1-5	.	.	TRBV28	CASSPPGGMGNQPQHF	TGTGCCAGCAGCCCCCCTGGCGGTATGGGCAATCAGCCCCAGCATTTT
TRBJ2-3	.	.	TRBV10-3	CAAVRDVIFSTDTQYF	TGTGCCGCAGTCAGGGACGTGATATTTAGCACAGATACGCAGTATTTT
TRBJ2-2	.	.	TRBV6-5	CARPGGGNTGELFF	TGTGCCCGCCCTGGGGGAGGAAACACCGGGGAGCTGTTTTTT
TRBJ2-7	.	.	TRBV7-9	CASSPSGVPYEQYF	TGTGCCAGCAGCCCCAGTGGGGTACCCTACGAGCAGTACTTC
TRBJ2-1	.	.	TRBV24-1	CATSDPGRNVSYNEQFF	TGTGCCACCAGTGACCCTGGACGGAATGTATCCTACAATGAGCAGTTCTTC
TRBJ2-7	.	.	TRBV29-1	CSVHSGAGEQYF	TGCAGCGTTCATTCAGGGGCAGGGGAGCAGTACTTC